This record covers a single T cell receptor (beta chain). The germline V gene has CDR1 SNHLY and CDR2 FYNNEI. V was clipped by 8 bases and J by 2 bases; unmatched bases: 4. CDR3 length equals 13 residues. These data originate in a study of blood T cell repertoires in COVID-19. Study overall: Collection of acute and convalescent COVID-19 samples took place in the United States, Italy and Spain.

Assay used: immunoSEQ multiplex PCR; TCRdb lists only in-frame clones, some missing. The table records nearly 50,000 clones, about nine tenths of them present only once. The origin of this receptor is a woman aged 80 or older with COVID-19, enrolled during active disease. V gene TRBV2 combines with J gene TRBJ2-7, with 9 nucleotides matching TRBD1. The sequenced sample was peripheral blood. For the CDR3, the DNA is TGTGCCAGCCACAGGGGGCTCGCCTACGAGCAGTACTTC. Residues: CASHRGLAYEQYF.